A selection of T cell receptor beta chains follows, all from one sample in a study of neurological immune-mediated disorders. A single record per CDR3 protein comes from TCRdb applying MiXCR to the 5' RACE reads. The sample lists some 48,000 distinct CDR3 sequences, over 9% occurring once. The sequenced sample was PBMCs. The origin of the receptors is a woman aged 40-49 years with HTLV-1-associated myelopathy (HAM/TSP). Both conserved end residues are part of each CDR3. D genes are given only for firm matches. A clone size is listed for some rows: how often the clone was seen (once, few, many), or a class if it is expanded.

d_call clone_size j_call v_call cdr3_nt cdr3_aa
. many TRBJ2-7 TRBV29-1 TGCAGCGTTGTTGGGGGCTACGAGCAGTACTTC CSVVGGYEQYF
TRBD2 many TRBJ2-1 TRBV6-1 TGTGCCAGCAGTGAAAGGCGTTGGGGACTAGCGGCTGATGAGCAGTTCTTC CASSERRWGLAADEQFF
. many TRBJ2-5 TRBV7-9 TGTGCCAGCAGCTTAGGCGCCGCCGAGACCCAGTACTTC CASSLGAAETQYF
. many TRBJ2-2 TRBV6-2/TRBV6-3 TGTGCCAGCAAAACTATACAGGGCCTAGGTTGGCCGTCGAACACCGGGGAGCTGTTTTTT CASKTIQGLGWPSNTGELFF
TRBD1 many TRBJ1-5 TRBV2 TGTGCCAGCAGCGGCGCCCGGGACAGCAATAGCAATCAGCCCCAGCATTTT CASSGARDSNSNQPQHF
TRBD2 many TRBJ2-7 TRBV10-2 TGCGCCAGCAGTACCGGGACTAGACCTTACGAGCAGTACTTC CASSTGTRPYEQYF
. . TRBJ2-3 TRBV14 TGTGCCAGCAGCGCTCACACATCAACTAGCACAGATACGCAGTATTTT CASSAHTSTSTDTQYF
TRBD1 many TRBJ1-2 TRBV2 TGTGCCAGCAGGGACAGGGAAGTAGGCGGCTACACCTTC CASRDREVGGYTF
. many TRBJ2-1 TRBV5-1 TGCGCCAGCAGCTCTCAGGGGAAAGAGGTTGGTGAGCAGTTCTTC CASSSQGKEVGEQFF
TRBD2 many TRBJ2-5 TRBV3-1 TGTGCCAGCAGCCAAGTCGAAACTAGCGGGGCTCCGGGGACCCAGTACTTC CASSQVETSGAPGTQYF
. many TRBJ1-5 TRBV12-3/TRBV12-4 TGTGCCAGCAGTTTACAGGGGAAAGGACAGCCCCAGCATTTT CASSLQGKGQPQHF
TRBD1 many TRBJ1-2 TRBV5-1 TGCGCCAGCAGCTCCGGGACAGGGTCGGGTGGCTACACCTTC CASSSGTGSGGYTF
. many TRBJ2-3 TRBV3-1 TGTGCCAGCAGCCCAAGGGGGGCTAGCACAGATACGCAGTATTTT CASSPRGASTDTQYF
. many TRBJ1-1 TRBV6-2/TRBV6-3 TGTGCCAGCAGTTACTCGATACAGGGGAACACTGAAGCTTTCTTT CASSYSIQGNTEAFF
TRBD1 many TRBJ1-2 TRBV5-1 TGCGCCAGCAGCTTGGGAGACAGGGGACCCTATGGCTACACCTTC CASSLGDRGPYGYTF
TRBD1 once TRBJ1-1 TRBV5-5 TGTGACAGCATCATAGGGGGCGGATTCCCTGAAGCTTTCTTT CDSIIGGGFPEAFF
. . TRBJ2-1 TRBV4-3 TGCGCCAGCAGCCAAGACAGACTCTCCTACAATGAGCAGTTCTTC CASSQDRLSYNEQFF
TRBD2 many TRBJ2-3 TRBV4-1 TGCGCCAGTAGACTAGCGAGGTTCACAGATACGCAGTATTTT CASRLARFTDTQYF
TRBD1 many TRBJ2-1 TRBV4-1 TGCGCCAGCAGCCAAGGACAGGGGACCCCCAATGAGCAGTTCTTC CASSQGQGTPNEQFF
TRBD1 few TRBJ2-5 TRBV4-3 TGCGCCAGCAGCCAAGGGGACAGTAGGATTCAAGAGACCCAGTACTTC CASSQGDSRIQETQYF
. many TRBJ2-5 TRBV27 TGTGCCAGCAGTTTAAGGGCGCGGGAGACCCAGTACTTC CASSLRARETQYF
TRBD1 . TRBJ2-3 TRBV5-4 TGTGCCAGCAGCAAGAGTACAGGGGAGAAGACAGATACGCAGTATTTT CASSKSTGEKTDTQYF
. many TRBJ2-7 TRBV7-2 TGTGCCAGCAGCCCAGGGGTGGGGGAGCAGTACTTC CASSPGVGEQYF
TRBD1 many TRBJ2-4 TRBV9 TGTGCCAGCAGCGCCCGGGACAGCGGAACTATTCAGTACTTC CASSARDSGTIQYF
. many TRBJ2-3 TRBV4-2 TGTGCCAGCAGCCAGGACACAGATACGCAGTATTTT CASSQDTDTQYF
. many TRBJ2-5 TRBV6-5 TGTGCCAGCAGTTACTCATTAGCGGCTCAGGAGACCCAGTACTTC CASSYSLAAQETQYF
. many TRBJ1-1 TRBV4-2 TGTGCCAGCAGCCCAGGCATGAGGGCCACTGAAGCTTTCTTT CASSPGMRATEAFF
. many TRBJ2-5 TRBV5-5 TGTGCCAGCAGCTCACAGGGAGGCCAGGAGACCCAGTACTTC CASSSQGGQETQYF
. many TRBJ1-1 TRBV6-4 TGTGCCAGCAGTGACGGGACGAACACTGAAGCTTTCTTT CASSDGTNTEAFF
. . TRBJ1-6 TRBV6-1 TGTGCCAGCAGTGATTCCCGCCAGGGGTTCCGTTCACCCCTCCACTTT CASSDSRQGFRSPLHF
TRBD1 many TRBJ1-1 TRBV12-3/TRBV12-4 TGTGCCAGCAGTTTACAGGGGGTGGGGACTGAAGCTTTCTTT CASSLQGVGTEAFF
TRBD2 . TRBJ2-7 TRBV11-3 TGTGCCAGCAGCCCGTATTCGGCTAGCGGGGTTTACGAGCAGTACTTC CASSPYSASGVYEQYF
TRBD2 many TRBJ2-3 TRBV3-1 TGTGCCAGCAGCCAACTAGCGGTGAGCACAGATACGCAGTATTTT CASSQLAVSTDTQYF
. many TRBJ1-5 TRBV4-1 TGCGCCAGCAGCCAAGTGAGAGGGGAACGGGGGCAGCCCCAGCATTTT CASSQVRGERGQPQHF
. many TRBJ1-2 TRBV29-1 TGCAGCGTTGAAGAGGAAGAAGGGCTGTACGGCTACACCTTC CSVEEEEGLYGYTF
. . TRBJ2-5 TRBV5-5 TGTGCCAGCAGCTTGGTGGCAGACCAAGAGACCCAGTACTTC CASSLVADQETQYF
. many TRBJ2-1 TRBV5-1 TGCGCCAGCAGCGCAGGGGGGCAAGGCTCCTACAATGAGCAGTTCTTC CASSAGGQGSYNEQFF
. many TRBJ2-2 TRBV7-7 TGTGCCAGCAGCTTATCAGGAGGCACCGGGGAGCTGTTTTTT CASSLSGGTGELFF
. many TRBJ1-2 TRBV18 TGTGCCAGCTCTCAGGCTGGCTATGGCTACACCTTC CASSQAGYGYTF
TRBD2 many TRBJ2-1 TRBV6-2/TRBV6-3 TGTGCCAGCAGTTCCATTGCCTGGAGCGGGGGGAACAATGAGCAGTTCTTC CASSSIAWSGGNNEQFF
. many TRBJ1-4 TRBV2 TGTGCCAGCACCCTAAGCAGGGGAGTTGATGAAAAACTGTTTTTT CASTLSRGVDEKLFF
. many TRBJ1-2 TRBV12-3/TRBV12-4 TGTGCCAGCAGGGGACACGATAATAACTATGGCTACACCTTC CASRGHDNNYGYTF
TRBD1 many TRBJ2-7 TRBV2 TGTGCCAGCAGGGCCGGGACAGCCTACGAGCAGTACTTC CASRAGTAYEQYF
TRBD1 many TRBJ2-2 TRBV12-3/TRBV12-4 TGTGCCAGCAGCCTCCCCAACGGACAGGGGGGTACCGGGGAGCTGTTTTTT CASSLPNGQGGTGELFF
. many TRBJ1-5 TRBV4-3 TGCGCCAGCAGCCAAGATGGAGGGATAAATCAGCCCCAGCATTTT CASSQDGGINQPQHF
TRBD1 many TRBJ1-2 TRBV10-3 TGTGCCATCAGTGAAGACAGGGTGACATTTAATAACTATGGCTACACCTTC CAISEDRVTFNNYGYTF
TRBD1 many TRBJ2-2 TRBV5-1 TGCGCCAGCAGCACTCAGGGGGTCAACACCGGGGAGCTGTTTTTT CASSTQGVNTGELFF
TRBD2 many TRBJ2-7 TRBV20-1 TGCAGTGCTAGAGGGGGTAGCGGGAGCTCCGGCTACGAGCAGTACTTC CSARGGSGSSGYEQYF
. many TRBJ2-2 TRBV20-1 TGCAGTGCTAGGGGTCAAAAGATAACGAACACCGGGGAGCTGTTTTTT CSARGQKITNTGELFF
. many TRBJ2-1 TRBV6-2/TRBV6-3 TGTGCCAGCAGACAGGTCACATCCTACAATGAGCAGTTCTTC CASRQVTSYNEQFF
TRBD1 many TRBJ2-7 TRBV4-3 TGCGCCAGCAGCCAAGATTATGTGACAGGGACGTGTTACTTC CASSQDYVTGTCYF
. many TRBJ1-1 TRBV11-3 TGTGCCAGCAGCTTAGGAACAAACACTGAAGCTTTCTTT CASSLGTNTEAFF
. many TRBJ1-2 TRBV4-1 TGCGCCAGCAGCCAAAGGCCCAGGGGCGAAGGAGGCTACACCTTC CASSQRPRGEGGYTF
TRBD1 many TRBJ1-1 TRBV10-3 TGTGCCATCAGTGGGCGGGACAGGATAGGAGCTTTCTTT CAISGRDRIGAFF
TRBD2 many TRBJ2-3 TRBV4-2 TGTGCCAGCAGCCAAGATATATCGGGGGGGACAGATACGCAGTATTTT CASSQDISGGTDTQYF
. once TRBJ1-4 TRBV20-1 TGCAGTGCTAGCCCGGGGGACCCGAGGGAAAAACTGTTTTTT CSASPGDPREKLFF
. many TRBJ1-4 TRBV24-1 TGTGCCACCAGTGATTCCCCCGACCGGGGCCCTGAAAAACTGTTTTTT CATSDSPDRGPEKLFF